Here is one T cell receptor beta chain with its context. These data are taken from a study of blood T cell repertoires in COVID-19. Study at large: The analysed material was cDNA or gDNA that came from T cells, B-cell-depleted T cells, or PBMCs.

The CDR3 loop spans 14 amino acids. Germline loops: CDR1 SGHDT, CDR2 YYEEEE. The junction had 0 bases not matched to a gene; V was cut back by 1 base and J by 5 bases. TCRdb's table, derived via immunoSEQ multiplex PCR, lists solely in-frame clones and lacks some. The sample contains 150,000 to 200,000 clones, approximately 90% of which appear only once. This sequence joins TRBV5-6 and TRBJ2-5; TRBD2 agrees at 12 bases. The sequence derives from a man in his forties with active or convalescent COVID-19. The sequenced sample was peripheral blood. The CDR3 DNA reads TGTGCCAGCAGCTTGACTAGCGGGGGGGAGACCCAGTACTTC. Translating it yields CASSLTSGGETQYF.